One sample yielded the 29 T cell receptor beta chains listed below, sequenced in a study of T-cell memory formation after mild COVID-19. TCRdb re-derived calls from the 5' RACE reads in MiXCR, one entry per CDR3 protein. The table shows 110,000 or so distinct CDR3 sequences, with over 20% occurring only once. The specimen was PBMCs or a T cell subset sorted from them (not recorded which). All receptors derive from a man in his late teens or twenties who had mild COVID-19 (a few samples of this study predate the infection). Cell type and time point are not known.

This clonotype was seen a handful of times. The gene calls are TRBV2 and TRBJ2-3, with D possibly matching TRBD2 (6 bases). CDR1 is SNHLY and CDR2 is FYNNEI in the germline V gene. V dropped 2 bases and J dropped 1 base, with 10 bases sitting between them. The CDR3 length is 15 residues. The CDR3 is CASSEFPSGTDTQYF. As DNA, the CDR3 is TGTGCCAGCAGTGAATTTCCTAGCGGCACAGATACGCAGTATTTT.

This rearrangement joins TRBV27 to TRBJ2-2; maybe TRBD2 (6 bases). The germline V gene encodes CDR1 MNHEY and CDR2 SMNVEV (reference sequence). Between the trimmed V and J ends, which lost 4 bases and 6 bases, there was a span of 9 bases. This CDR3 contains 13 residues. In DNA form, the CDR3 reads TGTGCCAGCAGTTCAAGGGAGGCCGGGGAGCTGTTTTTT. Translating it yields CASSSREAGELFF.

The table lists this clonotype with a few counts. The chain couples TRBV11-2 to TRBJ2-7; no clear D gene. The ends were cut back, 5 bases at V and 3 bases at J, with 14 bases in the middle. Germline assignment: CDR1 SGHAT and CDR2 FQNNGV. This CDR3 region has 14 residues. The CDR3 here is CASSLSRDFYEQYF. DNA for the CDR3: TGTGCCAGCAGCCTTAGTCGCGACTTCTACGAGCAGTACTTC.

This chain links TRBV27 with TRBJ1-2, with TRBD1 matching 8 bases. V lost 5 bases, J lost 7 bases, and 9 bases stayed unmatched. The CDR3 spans 14 residues. The germline V gene encodes CDR1 MNHEY and CDR2 SMNVEV (reference sequence). CDR3 region: CASSPRDRPGGYTF. CDR3 DNA sequence: TGTGCCAGCAGTCCCCGGGACAGGCCTGGTGGCTACACCTTC.

V gene TRBV7-3 combines with J gene TRBJ2-1, with TRBD1 identical over 8 bases. The CDR3 is 13 amino acids. The ends lost 4 bases at V and 6 bases at J; junction bases unmatched: 2. Germline V CDR1 and CDR2: SGHTA, FQGTGA. CDR3 DNA: TGTGCCAGCAGCTCCACAGGGGGCAATGAGCAGTTCTTC. Protein: CASSSTGGNEQFF. Full variable domain (rest looked up from reference TRBV7-3 and TRBJ2-1): GAGVSQTPSNKVTEKGKYVELRCDPISGHTALYWYRQSLGQGPEFLIYFQGTGAADDSGLPNDRFFAVRPEGSVSTLKIQRTERGDSAVYLCASSSTGGNEQFFGPGTRLTVL.

The CDR3 region is CASSPDYLASAYNEQFF. CDR3 nucleotide sequence: TGTGCCAGCAGCCCCGACTATCTGGCCAGCGCCTACAATGAGCAGTTCTTC. The genes are TRBV6-5 and TRBJ2-1; D possibly corresponds to TRBD2 (5 bases). The germline CDR1 and CDR2 sequences are MNHEY and SVGAGI. The CDR3 has 17 amino acids. Deletions cut 6 bases from V and 2 bases from J, with 20 bases between.

This clonotype was observed a handful of times. J is TRBJ2-3 and V is TRBV7-6; the D call may be TRBD1 or TRBD2 (6 bases each). Germline assignment: CDR1 SGHVS and CDR2 FNYEAQ. CDR3 length equals 15 residues. V shed 2 bases and J shed 2 bases, with 11 bases lying between them. CDR3 sequence: CASSLTTGATDTQYF. The CDR3, as DNA: TGTGCCAGCAGCTTAACGACGGGGGCCACAGATACGCAGTATTTT.

V usage is TRBV5-6 and J usage is TRBJ2-1, with 8 bases matching TRBD1. There are 18 residues in the CDR3. J gave up 8 bases and V 4 bases, and 20 bases lay outside the gene matches. CDR1 and CDR2 from the germline V gene are SGHDT and YYEEEE. The CDR3 loop reads CASSPRGTGAHQAHEQFF. The CDR3 DNA reads as TGTGCCAGCAGCCCCCGGGGGACAGGCGCCCACCAGGCCCATGAGCAGTTCTTC.

This clonotype was counted between two and nine times. The chain employs TRBV5-5 and TRBJ1-2; D unclear. The length of the CDR3 is 13 residues. Germline V gene lookup returns CDR1 SGHKS and CDR2 YYEKEE (reference sequence). Between the trimmed V and J ends, which lost 4 bases and 3 bases, there was a span of 10 bases. Here the CDR3 reads CASSPVSHYGYTF. Here the CDR3 DNA reads TGTGCCAGCAGCCCGGTGTCCCACTATGGCTACACCTTC.

This clonotype was observed a handful of times. The genes are TRBV7-8 and TRBJ2-7, with TRBD1 matching over 10 bases. The V gene end was trimmed by 6 bases and the J gene end by 5 bases; junction bases not matched to a gene: 4. The CDR3 covers 13 residues. Germline CDR1 reads SGHVS; CDR2 reads FQNEAQ. CDR3 region: CASRGTGVDEQYF. CDR3 nucleotides: TGTGCCAGCAGGGGGACAGGGGTTGACGAGCAGTACTTC.

This clonotype was detected a few times. The J gene is TRBJ2-3, the V gene TRBV12-3 or TRBV12-4, with D tentatively TRBD2 (5 bases). V gave up 7 bases and J gave up 6 bases, with 20 bases separating them. The CDR3 sequence is 15 residues long. In DNA form, the CDR3 reads TGTGCCAGCACCGCACTAGTTTATCAGATGGATACGCAGTATTTT. Translation gives CASTALVYQMDTQYF.

Worth noting for this clonotype: Sequence at one end of the junction differs from germline and may be a read error. This rearrangement joins TRBV27 to TRBJ2-1; D is ambiguous. Germline V gene sequence: CDR1 MNHEY, CDR2 SMNVEV (reference sequence). The CDR3 is 13 amino acids. CDR3 DNA sequence: TGTGCCAGCCGTTTCGGCACGAACAATGAGCAGTTCTTC. Its protein product is CASRFGTNNEQFF.

The rearrangement links TRBV6-2 or TRBV6-3 to TRBJ2-5; 8 bases line up with TRBD2. Germline CDR1 reads MNHEY; CDR2 reads SVGEGT. The CDR3 consists of 16 residues. The V segment lost 0 bases and the J segment 8 bases; nucleotides outside the gene matches: 11. The DNA for the CDR3 is TGTGCCAGCAGTTACTCCATAGCGGGGACACTCGGAACCCAGTACTTC. Its translation: CASSYSIAGTLGTQYF.

This rearrangement joins TRBV29-1 to TRBJ2-7; no reliable D call. CDR1 and CDR2 (germline): SQVTM, ANQGSEA. V was clipped by 6 bases and J by 3 bases, with 9 bases between them. The CDR3 has 11 amino acids. Written as DNA, the CDR3 is TGCAGCGTCCGTTGGGGCTACGAGCAGTACGTC. Translating it yields CSVRWGYEQYV.

The chain joins TRBV27 to TRBJ2-7; D not certain. The CDR3 sequence is 13 residues long. V shed 2 bases and J shed 3 bases, with 8 bases lying between them. Germline CDR1 and CDR2: MNHEY and SMNVEV (reference sequence). CDR3: CASSLRLGYEQYV. The CDR3 region has the DNA TGTGCCAGCAGTTTAAGGCTAGGCTACGAGCAGTACGTC.

This clonotype came up a few times. The V and J genes are TRBV19 and TRBJ1-5; D possibly corresponds to TRBD1 (6 bases). V lost 6 bases, J lost 3 bases, and 12 bases lay in between. CDR1 and CDR2 (germline): LNHDA, SQIVND (reference sequence). CDR3 size: 14 residues. CDR3 loop: CASSSTGSNQPQHF. For the CDR3, the DNA is TGTGCCAGTAGCTCGACAGGTTCCAATCAGCCCCAGCATTTT.

The CDR3 here is CASSVQGARQPQHF. DNA for the CDR3: TGTGCCAGCAGTGTACAGGGGGCCCGACAGCCCCAGCATTTT. The chain employs TRBV6-1 and TRBJ1-5, with 9 nucleotides matching TRBD1. V shed 4 bases, J shed 7 bases, and the junction held 5 bases outside the gene matches. The CDR3 loop spans 14 amino acids. CDR1 is MNHNS and CDR2 is SASEGT in the germline V gene.

A word on this clonotype: A clone one base away is much larger, so this may be a read error. The chain employs TRBV6-1 and TRBJ2-2; D not resolved. The CDR3 extends over 11 amino acids. Deletions cut 4 bases from V and 4 bases from J, with 1 base between. In germline, CDR1 is MNHNS, CDR2 SASEGT. CDR3 bases: TGTGCCAGCAGTGCCACCGGGGAGCTGTTTTTT. Residues: CASSATGELFF.

The rearrangement joins TRBV30 to TRBJ1-2; TRBD1 might be the D (6 bases). This CDR3 is 12 amino acids long. V lost 5 bases to trimming and J lost 8 bases, with 15 bases between them. Germline loops: CDR1 GTSNPN, CDR2 SVGIG (reference sequence). In nucleotides, the CDR3 is TGTGCCTGGTTGTTGGGGGCAAGCGGCTACACCTTC. Translation gives CAWLLGASGYTF.

V and J are TRBV5-1 and TRBJ2-3; D perhaps matches TRBD2 (7 bases). The CDR3 runs to 15 residues. Germline lookup yields CDR1 SGHRS and CDR2 YFSETQ. Trimming stripped 5 bases from V and 2 bases from J, with 15 bases between. The CDR3 spells CASSSRGANTDTQYF. In DNA, the CDR3 is TGCGCCAGCAGTTCTCGGGGGGCGAACACAGATACGCAGTATTTT.

In this sample, this clonotype turned up a few times. The chain carries TRBV12-3 or TRBV12-4 and TRBJ2-1; possibly TRBD2 for D (6 bases). This CDR3 has 13 amino acids. Trimming took off 6 bases at V and 3 bases at J, with 9 bases between the two ends. In nucleotides, the CDR3 is TGTGCCAGCAGGCGGGGCAACTACAATGAGCAGTTCTTC. Encoded protein: CASRRGNYNEQFF.

The rearrangement uses TRBV27 and TRBJ2-3, with a tentative D call TRBD1 (5 bases). Germline CDR1 reads MNHEY; CDR2 reads SMNVEV (reference sequence). The CDR3 has 13 amino acids. V shed 3 bases and J shed 7 bases, with 11 bases lying between them. The CDR3 loop reads CASSFLDTYTQYF. The CDR3 coding sequence is TGTGCCAGCAGTTTCCTGGACACTTATACGCAGTATTTT.

This clonotype was seen a handful of times. CDR3 loop: CASSLQSGTTVNYGYTF. CDR3 DNA sequence: TGTGCCAGCAGCTTGCAATCCGGAACGACCGTTAACTATGGCTACACCTTC. J is TRBJ1-2 and V is TRBV7-9; no definite D call. From germline, CDR1 is SEHNR and CDR2 FQNEAQ (reference sequence). The CDR3 consists of 17 residues. V was clipped by 3 bases and J by 1 base, with 18 bases between them.

This clonotype was counted only a few times. V usage is TRBV15 and J usage is TRBJ1-2, with D unclear. The germline V and J ends were trimmed by 0 bases and 4 bases, with 9 bases remaining between them. This CDR3 is built from 14 residues. Germline V gives CDR1 LNHNV, CDR2 YYDKDF (reference sequence). The CDR3 nucleotides are TGTGCCACCAGCAGAGATGAGACAAGCTATGGCTACACCTTC. This codes for CATSRDETSYGYTF.

The chain employs TRBV4-1 and TRBJ1-6; 7 bases map to TRBD1. Germline-derived CDR1 and CDR2 are MGHRA and YSYEKL. The J segment lost 17 bases and the V segment lost 4 bases, leaving 14 bases of the junction unmatched. The length of the CDR3 is 14 residues. The DNA for the CDR3 is TGCGCCAGCAGCCCAAGACAGGGACCCGCGCCCATCCACTTT. This codes for CASSPRQGPAPIHF.

The chain joins TRBV7-2 to TRBJ1-1; TRBD1 matches at 7 bases. Germline CDR1 and CDR2: SGHTA and FQGNSA. The V gene end was trimmed by 2 bases and the J gene end by 5 bases; junction bases not matched to a gene: 5. This CDR3 comprises 14 residues. CDR3 DNA: TGTGCCAGCAGCTTATCAACAGGGGTGACTGAAGCTTTCTTT. Translating gives CASSLSTGVTEAFF.

This rearrangement joins TRBV5-1 to TRBJ2-7; D remains ambiguous. Deletions cut 3 bases from V and 4 bases from J, with 11 bases between. CDR3 length: 13 amino acids. Germline loops: CDR1 SGHRS, CDR2 YFSETQ. The CDR3 is CASSSQERYEQYF. The CDR3 coding sequence is TGCGCCAGCAGCTCGCAGGAGAGATACGAGCAGTACTTC.

This chain connects TRBV6-2 or TRBV6-3 to TRBJ1-1, with D maybe TRBD1 (5 bases). The CDR3 runs to 14 residues. Trimming stripped 0 bases from V and 2 bases from J, with 7 bases between. Germline CDR1 reads MNHEY; CDR2 reads SVGEGT. CDR3 DNA sequence: TGTGCCAGCAGTTACTCTAGGGGTAACACTGAAGCTTTCTTT. Its protein is CASSYSRGNTEAFF.

This clonotype came up a few times. The CDR3 DNA reads TGCAGCTCAAGACAGGCCCAGGGCGGCTACACCTTC. This encodes CSSRQAQGGYTF. This sequence joins TRBV29-1 and TRBJ1-2; TRBD1 is a possible D gene (6 bases). Germline V gene data show CDR1 as SQVTM and CDR2 as ANQGSEA. This CDR3 is 12 amino acids long. The germline V and J ends were trimmed by 8 bases and 8 bases, with 18 bases remaining between them.